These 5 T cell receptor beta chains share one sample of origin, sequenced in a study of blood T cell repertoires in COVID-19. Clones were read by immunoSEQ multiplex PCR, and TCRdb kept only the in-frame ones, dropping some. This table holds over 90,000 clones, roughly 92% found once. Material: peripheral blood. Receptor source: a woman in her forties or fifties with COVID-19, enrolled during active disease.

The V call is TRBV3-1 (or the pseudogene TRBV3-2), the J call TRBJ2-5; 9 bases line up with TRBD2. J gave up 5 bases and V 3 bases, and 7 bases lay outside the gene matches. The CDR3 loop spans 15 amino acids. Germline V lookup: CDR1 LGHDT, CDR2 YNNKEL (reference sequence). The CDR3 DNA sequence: TGTGCCAGCAGCCAGATTAGCGGGGGTGGGGAGACCCAGTACTTC. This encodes CASSQISGGGETQYF.

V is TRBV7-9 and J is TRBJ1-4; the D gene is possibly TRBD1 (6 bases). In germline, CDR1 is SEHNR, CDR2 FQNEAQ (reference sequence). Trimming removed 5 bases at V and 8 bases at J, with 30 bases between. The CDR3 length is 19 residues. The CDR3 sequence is CASSIELPDNRAQKEKLFF. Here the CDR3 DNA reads TGTGCCAGCAGCATCGAGCTGCCCGATAACAGGGCCCAAAAGGAAAAACTGTTTTTT.

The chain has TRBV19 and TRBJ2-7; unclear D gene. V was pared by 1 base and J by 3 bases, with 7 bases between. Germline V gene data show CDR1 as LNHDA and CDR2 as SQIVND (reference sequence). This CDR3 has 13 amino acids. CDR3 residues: CASSIGERYEQYF. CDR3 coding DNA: TGTGCCAGTAGTATAGGTGAGCGCTACGAGCAGTACTTC.

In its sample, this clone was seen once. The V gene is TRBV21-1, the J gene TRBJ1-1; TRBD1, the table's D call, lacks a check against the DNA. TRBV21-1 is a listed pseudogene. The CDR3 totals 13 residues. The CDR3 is CAEAPTGSTEAFF. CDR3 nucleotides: TGTGCCGAAGCTCCGACAGGGAGCACTGAAGCTTTCTTT.

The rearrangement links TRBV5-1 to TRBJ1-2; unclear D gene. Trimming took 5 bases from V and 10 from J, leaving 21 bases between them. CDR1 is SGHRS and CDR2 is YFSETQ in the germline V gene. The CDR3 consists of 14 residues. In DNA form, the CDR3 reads TGCGCCAGCAGTTTTGGCGGCAATGGAAAGGCCTACACCTTC. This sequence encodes CASSFGGNGKAYTF.